These T cell receptor beta chains were read from a single sample in a study of technical replicates of blood from a few donors. Sequencing was performed with immunoSEQ multiplex PCR; in TCRdb, only in-frame clones are kept and a portion is missing. The sample holds tens of thousands of clones, around 95% seen once. The sequenced sample consisted of T cells isolated from PBMCs. These receptors were obtained from a human donor in good health. Each CDR3 is given with its conserved first and last residue. Fields, in order: clone size, D gene, V gene, J gene, CDR3 DNA, CDR3 protein. A D gene is named only where the DNA matches it firmly. Not every row has a clone size; where given, it reads once, few, many or a size class.

>-|-|TRBV7-7|TRBJ2-4
TGTGCCAGCAGCTTAGCCCCGGGGGACATTCAGTACTTC
CASSLAPGDIQYF
>-|-|TRBV19|TRBJ1-1
TGTGCCAGTAGTATAGCGGGGGGAACAGGCACTGAAGCTTTCTTT
CASSIAGGTGTEAFF
>-|-|TRBV5-1|TRBJ1-1
TGCGCCAGCAGCTTGTCAGCGGTCACTGAAGCTTTCTTT
CASSLSAVTEAFF
>-|TRBD1|TRBV5-6|TRBJ1-6
TGTGCCAGCAGGAGGGCCGGGACAGGGGGGGATTCACCCCTCCACTTT
CASRRAGTGGDSPLHF
>few|-|TRBV19|TRBJ1-5
TGTGCCAGTAGTATGGGGCGGAACAATCAGCCCCAGCATTTT
CASSMGRNNQPQHF
>once|-|TRBV15|TRBJ2-7
TGTGCCACCAGCAGAGGAGACAGTAGCTCCTACGAGCAGTACTTC
CATSRGDSSSYEQYF
>-|-|TRBV7-9|TRBJ1-1
TGTGCCAGCAGCCAGGGGAGGGGGGTGGCTGAAGCTTTCTTT
CASSQGRGVAEAFF
>-|-|TRBV14|TRBJ1-3
TGTGCCAGCAGCCAAGTAGGCAGATGGAGATCGGCCATATATTTT
CASSQVGRWRSAIYF
>-|TRBD1|TRBV4-2|TRBJ2-1
TGTGCCAGCAGCCAAGAATCTTGGACAGGGGGTTACAATGAGCAGTTCTTC
CASSQESWTGGYNEQFF
>-|TRBD2|TRBV29-1|TRBJ2-3
TGCAGCGTTGAACGCGGGGGGGCCTTCGGCACAGATACGCAGTATTTT
CSVERGGAFGTDTQYF
>-|TRBD1|TRBV7-9|TRBJ2-7
TGTGCCAGCAGCTCGATTCGACAGGGGGCATACGAGCAGTACTTC
CASSSIRQGAYEQYF
>-|-|TRBV30|TRBJ1-1
TGTGCCTGGAGGTTTCGTTTGAACACTGAAGCTTTCTTT
CAWRFRLNTEAFF
>-|-|TRBV5-4|TRBJ2-5
TGTGCCAGCAGCTTGCTTCAGGGGGGCGAGACCCAGTACTTC
CASSLLQGGETQYF
>-|-|TRBV6-6|TRBJ1-1
TGTGCCAGCAGTTACTCGACCAGGGACACTGAAGCTTTCTTT
CASSYSTRDTEAFF
>-|TRBD1|TRBV28|TRBJ2-7
TGTGCCAGCAGACCCCCCGGACAGGGGAACGAGCAGTACTTC
CASRPPGQGNEQYF
>-|-|TRBV18|TRBJ1-3
TGTGCCAGCTCACCCCCGGGATCCAGTCGCAGAGGCTCTGGAAACACCATATATTTT
CASSPPGSSRRGSGNTIYF
>-|TRBD2|TRBV19|TRBJ2-1
TGTGCCAGTAAGCCGGGACTAGCGGGAGCAAATGAGCAGTTCTTC
CASKPGLAGANEQFF